Presented here are 12 T cell receptor beta chains from one specimen sequenced in a study of blood T cell repertoires in COVID-19. The protocol was immunoSEQ multiplex PCR, while the TCRdb copy is restricted to in-frame clones and leaves out a portion. The data contain approximately 45,000 clones, about 85% of them singletons. Sequencing used peripheral blood. Every receptor here comes from a human donor in a cohort sampled during active COVID-19.

This clone was detected only once. The chain uses TRBV19 and TRBJ2-4; 7 bases agree with TRBD1. J was trimmed by 1 base and V by 1 base; bases with no gene match: 7. The CDR3 is made up of 17 amino acids. Germline V CDR1 and CDR2: LNHDA, SQIVND (reference sequence). CDR3 sequence (DNA): TGTGCCAGTAGTATAGGAACAGGGGAATCGGCCAAAAACATTCAGTACTTC. It codes for CASSIGTGESAKNIQYF.

This clone has only a few counts. The J gene is TRBJ2-1, the V gene TRBV30, with 8 bases aligning to TRBD2. Unmatched junction bases numbered 8, after V lost 2 bases and J lost 5 bases. The CDR3 is 15 residues long. Germline V gene sequence: CDR1 GTSNPN, CDR2 SVGIG (reference sequence). Here the CDR3 reads CAWSRALAGNNEQFF. CDR3 DNA: TGTGCCTGGAGTCGGGCTTTAGCGGGGAACAATGAGCAGTTCTTC.

The chain has TRBV5-8 and TRBJ1-2; D is unresolved. The CDR3 loop spans 14 amino acids. The germline V gene has CDR1 SGHTS and CDR2 YDEGEE. The V and J ends lost 5 bases and 5 bases respectively, with 16 bases between them. CDR3 sequence reads: CASSPARRPYGYTF. In DNA, the CDR3 is TGTGCCAGCAGTCCCGCTAGGCGACCATATGGCTACACCTTC.

The chain is built from TRBV28 and TRBJ2-1; 14 nucleotides align to TRBD2. Germline V gene sequence: CDR1 MDHEN, CDR2 SYDVKM. The V and J ends lost 5 bases and 1 base, in that order; junction bases with no gene match: 4. The CDR3 has 17 amino acids. The CDR3 DNA sequence: TGTGCCAGCAGTGAGACTAGCGGGGGGGTATCCTACAATGAGCAGTTCTTC. It encodes CASSETSGGVSYNEQFF.

The chain carries TRBV4-3 and TRBJ2-1; 13 bases map to TRBD2. The CDR3 loop spans 16 amino acids. The V gene's germline CDR1 is LGHNA and CDR2 YSLEER. Germline trimming cut 4 bases from V and 9 bases from J; bases unmatched to any gene: 9. As DNA, the CDR3 is TGCGCCAGCAGCCTCAGTGGACTAGCGGGAGCGGGTGAGCAGTTCTTC. Translating it yields CASSLSGLAGAGEQFF.

The V gene is TRBV20-1, the J gene TRBJ1-2; 10 bases fit TRBD1. This CDR3 comprises 11 residues. CDR1 and CDR2 from the germline V gene are DFQATT and SNEGSKA (reference sequence). V dropped 6 bases and J dropped 7; count of bases not matched to a gene: 2. For the CDR3, the DNA is TGCAGTGCCCGGACAGGGGGTGGCTACACCTTC. Translated, it gives CSARTGGGYTF.

This clone was counted once. J is TRBJ1-2 and V is TRBV5-1, with TRBD1 identical over 7 bases. This CDR3 comprises 12 residues. Germline lookup yields CDR1 SGHRS and CDR2 YFSETQ. The J segment lost 3 bases and the V segment lost 5 bases, leaving 1 base of the junction unmatched. The CDR3, as DNA: TGCGCCAGCAGGGGACAGTACTATGGCTACACCTTC. Translation: CASRGQYYGYTF.

This chain joins TRBV9 and TRBJ2-7, with 11 bases fitting TRBD2. Germline CDR1 reads SGDLS; CDR2 reads YYNGEE. Losses at the gene ends were 0 bases for V and 2 bases for J; bases not matched to a gene: 4. CDR3 length equals 16 residues. CDR3 sequence reads: CASSVGPSGGTYEQYF. In nucleotides, the CDR3 is TGTGCCAGCAGCGTAGGTCCTAGCGGGGGGACCTACGAGCAGTACTTC.

This sequence joins TRBV19 and TRBJ2-7; 9 nucleotides line up with TRBD1. Germline loops: CDR1 LNHDA, CDR2 SQIVND (reference sequence). Trimming removed 1 base from V and 3 bases from J; junction bases left unmatched: 4. The CDR3 sequence is 15 residues long. As DNA, the CDR3 is TGTGCCAGTAGTATAGCCCCGACAGGGGGCTACGAGCAGTACTTC. Protein sequence: CASSIAPTGGYEQYF. The complete variable domain, with remaining parts taken from reference TRBV19 and TRBJ2-7, reads DGGITQSPKYLFRKEGQNVTLSCEQNLNHDAMYWYRQDPGQGLRLIYYSQIVNDFQKGDIAEGYSVSREKKESFPLTVTSAQKNPTAFYLCASSIAPTGGYEQYFGPGTRLTVT.

In nucleotides, the CDR3 is TGTGCCAGCAGCTTGCCGGGGACAGGGTATAATGAGCAGTTCTTC. Its protein product is CASSLPGTGYNEQFF. This sequence joins TRBV5-8 and TRBJ2-1; 9 bases fit TRBD1. The V gene end was trimmed by 1 base and the J gene end by 7 bases; junction bases not matched to a gene: 6. This CDR3 has 15 residues. Germline CDR1 SGHTS, CDR2 YDEGEE.

The gene calls are TRBV29-1 and TRBJ1-3; unclear D gene. The CDR3 is 13 residues long. Germline V gene data show CDR1 as SQVTM and CDR2 as ANQGSEA. V dropped 1 base and J dropped 1 base, with 5 bases sitting between them. The CDR3 protein is CSVEGPSGNTIYF. CDR3 nucleotides: TGCAGCGTTGAAGGTCCGTCTGGAAACACCATATATTTT.

The chain couples TRBV19 to TRBJ1-5; 7 nucleotides line up with TRBD1. Germline CDR1 is LNHDA and CDR2 is SQIVND (reference sequence). The CDR3 runs 14 residues. V was clipped by 5 bases and J by 2 bases; unmatched bases: 3. The CDR3 here is CASSLTGGNQPQHF. The CDR3 coding sequence is TGTGCCAGTAGTCTAACAGGGGGCAATCAGCCCCAGCATTTT.